This TCR beta chain was sequenced in a study of T cell responses to AZD1222 COVID-19 vaccine. Whole-study results and caveats: Donors skewed white British and female; clonal diversity was possibly underestimated.

The repertoire was sequenced with immunoSEQ multiplex PCR; TCRdb's copy has only in-frame clones and lacks some. Among 75,000 to 100,000 clones listed, nearly 90% were seen once. Germline V gene sequence: CDR1 MRHNA, CDR2 SNTAGT. V was trimmed by 2 bases and J by 2 bases, leaving 11 bases between them. The CDR3 has 15 residues. Notes on this clone: Its antigen is still unknown. The sample contains more than one DNA sequence encoding this CDR3.

The material was peripheral blood, obtained on day 0 of AZD1222 vaccination. The rearrangement uses TRBV6-4 and TRBJ2-3, with a possible D match to TRBD1 (5 bases). This TCR came from an adult in good health. CDR3 in DNA: TGTGCCAGCAGTGACGGGGCAGAGCACACAGATACGCAGTATTTT. Protein product: CASSDGAEHTDTQYF.